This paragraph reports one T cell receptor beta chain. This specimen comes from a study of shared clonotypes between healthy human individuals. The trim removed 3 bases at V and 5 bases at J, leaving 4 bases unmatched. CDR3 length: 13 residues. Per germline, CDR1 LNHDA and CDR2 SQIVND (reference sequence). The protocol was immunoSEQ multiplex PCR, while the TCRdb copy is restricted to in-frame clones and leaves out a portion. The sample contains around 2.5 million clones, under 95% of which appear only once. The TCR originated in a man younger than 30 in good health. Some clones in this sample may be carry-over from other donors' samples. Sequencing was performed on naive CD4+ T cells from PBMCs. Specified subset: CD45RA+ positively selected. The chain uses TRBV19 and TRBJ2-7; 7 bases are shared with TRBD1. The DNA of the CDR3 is TGTGCCAGTAGTATCGACAGGGTACACGAGCAGTACTTC. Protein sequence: CASSIDRVHEQYF. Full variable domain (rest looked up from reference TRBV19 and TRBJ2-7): DGGITQSPKYLFRKEGQNVTLSCEQNLNHDAMYWYRQDPGQGLRLIYYSQIVNDFQKGDIAEGYSVSREKKESFPLTVTSAQKNPTAFYLCASSIDRVHEQYFGPGTRLTVT.